This T cell receptor (beta chain) was sequenced in a study of T cells after somatic rescue of genetic block. The CDR3 sequence is 16 residues long. Germline V CDR1 and CDR2: SNHLY, FYNNEI. V lost 8 bases to trimming and J lost 3 bases; unmatched junction nucleotides: 9. Some clones are missing from TCRdb's copy, which holds only in-frame ones; the method was immunoSEQ multiplex PCR. In the table there are more than 65,000 clones, roughly 93% of which are singletons. Sequences were obtained from peripheral blood mononuclear cells (PBMCs). The chain joins TRBV2 to TRBJ2-2, with TRBD2 matching over 10 bases. The TCR was taken from a man in his thirties or forties. CDR3 bases: TGTGCCAGCGCCCCACATAGCGGGGGGTACACCGGGGAGCTGTTTTTT. Amino acids: CASAPHSGGYTGELFF.